Listed here is a single T cell receptor (beta chain). The data stem from a study of blood T cell repertoires in COVID-19. The wider study: Whether acute or convalescent, the COVID-19 samples came from the United States, Italy and Spain. T cells, B-cell-depleted T cells, or PBMCs supplied cDNA or gDNA.

As originally analysed: By means of reference gene primer amplification, nucleated cell counts were estimated. Generated by immunoSEQ multiplex PCR, the TCRdb table keeps only in-frame clones and is missing some. That table furnishes V, J and clone size, whereas the DNA furnished D and trimming. The table records roughly 90,000 clones, more than 80% of them present only once. Germline V gene data show CDR1 as SQVTM and CDR2 as ANQGSEA. V gave up 7 bases and J gave up 1 base, with 20 bases separating them. The CDR3 covers 17 residues. Sequencing was carried out using peripheral blood. V is TRBV29-1 and J is TRBJ2-6; D unresolved. The clonotype comes from a woman in her seventies with acute or convalescent COVID-19. The DNA of the CDR3 is TGCAGCGCCGGTTCACGGGTATCTCGGTCTGGGGCCAACGTCCTGACTTTC. As protein: CSAGSRVSRSGANVLTF.